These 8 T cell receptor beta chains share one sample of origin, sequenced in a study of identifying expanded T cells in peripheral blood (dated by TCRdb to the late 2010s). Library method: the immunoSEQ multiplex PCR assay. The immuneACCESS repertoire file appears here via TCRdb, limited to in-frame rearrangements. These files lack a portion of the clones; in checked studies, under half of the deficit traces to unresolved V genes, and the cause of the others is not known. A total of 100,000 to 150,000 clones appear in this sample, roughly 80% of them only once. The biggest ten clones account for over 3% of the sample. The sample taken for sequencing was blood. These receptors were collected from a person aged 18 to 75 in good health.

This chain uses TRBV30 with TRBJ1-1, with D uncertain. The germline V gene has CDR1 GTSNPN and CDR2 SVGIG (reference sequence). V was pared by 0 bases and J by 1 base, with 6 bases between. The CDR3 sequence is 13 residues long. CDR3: CAWSVLRNTEAFF. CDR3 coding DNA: TGTGCCTGGAGTGTACTCAGGAACACTGAAGCTTTCTTT.

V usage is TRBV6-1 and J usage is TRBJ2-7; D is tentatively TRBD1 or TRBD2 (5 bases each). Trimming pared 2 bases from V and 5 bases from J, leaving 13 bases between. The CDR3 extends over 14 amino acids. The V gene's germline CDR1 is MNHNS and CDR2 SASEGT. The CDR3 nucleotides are TGTGCCAGCAGTGAATGGGGCGGGCGAAACGAGCAGTACTTC. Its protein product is CASSEWGGRNEQYF.

Written as DNA, the CDR3 is TGCGCCAGCAGCCAAGCAATCCGGTTGTCCGGACCCCTCCACTTT. It codes for CASSQAIRLSGPLHF. The rearrangement joins TRBV4-3 to TRBJ1-6; D not resolved. The V gene lost 1 base and the J gene lost 12 bases, with 16 bases spanning the gap. CDR1 is LGHNA, CDR2 YSLEER, per germline. This CDR3 spans 15 amino acids.

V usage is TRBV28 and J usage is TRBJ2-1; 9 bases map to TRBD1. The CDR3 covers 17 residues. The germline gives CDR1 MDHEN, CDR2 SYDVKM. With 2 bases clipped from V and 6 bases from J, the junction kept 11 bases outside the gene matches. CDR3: CASSLVGGTGSGNEQFF. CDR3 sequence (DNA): TGTGCCAGCAGTTTAGTGGGGGGGACAGGGAGTGGCAATGAGCAGTTCTTC.

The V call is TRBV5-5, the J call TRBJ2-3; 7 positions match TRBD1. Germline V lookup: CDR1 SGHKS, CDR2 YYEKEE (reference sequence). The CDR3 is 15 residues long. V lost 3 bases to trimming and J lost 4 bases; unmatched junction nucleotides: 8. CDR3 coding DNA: TGTGCCAGCAGCTGGCGACAGGGATCCCCAGATACGCAGTATTTT. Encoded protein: CASSWRQGSPDTQYF.

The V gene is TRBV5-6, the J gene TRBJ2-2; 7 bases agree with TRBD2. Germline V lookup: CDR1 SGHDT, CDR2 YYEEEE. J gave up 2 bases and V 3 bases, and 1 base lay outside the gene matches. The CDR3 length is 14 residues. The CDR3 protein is CASSWDYNTGELFF. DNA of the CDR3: TGTGCCAGCAGCTGGGACTATAACACCGGGGAGCTGTTTTTT.

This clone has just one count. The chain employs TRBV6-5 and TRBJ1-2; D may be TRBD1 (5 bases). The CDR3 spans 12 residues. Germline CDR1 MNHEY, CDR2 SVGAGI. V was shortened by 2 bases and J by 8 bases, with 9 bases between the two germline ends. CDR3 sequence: CASSYGRDGYTF. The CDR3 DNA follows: TGTGCCAGCAGTTACGGCCGGGACGGCTACACCTTC.

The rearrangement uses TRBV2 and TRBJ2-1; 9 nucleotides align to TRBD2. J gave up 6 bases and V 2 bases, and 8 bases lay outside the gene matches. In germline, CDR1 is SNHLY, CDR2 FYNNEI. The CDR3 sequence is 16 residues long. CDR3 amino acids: CASSERRAGGPNEQFF. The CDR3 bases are TGTGCCAGCAGTGAAAGGAGGGCGGGGGGGCCCAATGAGCAGTTCTTC.